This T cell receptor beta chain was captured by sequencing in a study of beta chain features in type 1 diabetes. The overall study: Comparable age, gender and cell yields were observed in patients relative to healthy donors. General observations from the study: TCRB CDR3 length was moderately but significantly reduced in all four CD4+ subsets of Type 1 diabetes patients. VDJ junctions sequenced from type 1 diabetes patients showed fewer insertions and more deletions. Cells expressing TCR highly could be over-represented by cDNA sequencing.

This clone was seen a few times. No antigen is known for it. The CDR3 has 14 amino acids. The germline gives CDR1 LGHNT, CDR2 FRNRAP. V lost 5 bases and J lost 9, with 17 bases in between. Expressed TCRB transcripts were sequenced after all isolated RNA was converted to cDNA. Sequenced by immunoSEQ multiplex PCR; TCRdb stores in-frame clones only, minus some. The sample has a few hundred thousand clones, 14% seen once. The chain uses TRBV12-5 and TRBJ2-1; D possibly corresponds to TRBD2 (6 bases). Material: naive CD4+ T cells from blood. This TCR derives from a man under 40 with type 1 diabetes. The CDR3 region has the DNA TGTGCTAGTGGTCCATCCTACGCGGGGAGTGAGCAGTTCTTC. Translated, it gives CASGPSYAGSEQFF. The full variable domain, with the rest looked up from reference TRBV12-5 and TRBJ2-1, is DARVTQTPRHKVTEMGQEVTMRCQPILGHNTVFWYRQTMMQGLELLAYFRNRAPLDDSGMPKDRFSAEMPDATLATLKIQPSEPRDSAVYFCASGPSYAGSEQFFGPGTRLTVL.